The 20 T cell receptor beta chains listed next were all sequenced from one sample in a study of Graves' ophthalmopathy and Graves' hyperthyroidism. TCR beta CDR3 regions were amplified from RNA transcripts. An opening RT-PCR round employed HTBI primers and preceded a second-round multiplex PCR. Each CDR3 protein is one row after TCRdb ran MiXCR on the multiplex PCR reads. The table lists 23,000 or so distinct CDR3 sequences, around 50% of them singletons. Specimen: peripheral blood. Receptors were obtained from an adult woman with stable Graves' hyperthyroidism.

The V and J genes are TRBV10-2 and TRBJ2-1, with 8 positions matching TRBD2. Germline loops: CDR1 WSHSY, CDR2 SAAADI. With 7 bases clipped from V and 6 bases from J, the junction kept 8 bases outside the gene matches. The CDR3 loop spans 14 amino acids. This CDR3 reads CASTGRGGLNEQFF. CDR3 sequence (DNA): TGCGCCAGCACTGGACGGGGGGGCCTCAATGAGCAGTTCTTC.

The chain links TRBV6-5 to TRBJ1-5, with TRBD1 matching 8 bases. V lost 2 bases and J lost 10; bases outside the gene matches: 7. This CDR3 comprises 14 residues. Germline-derived CDR1 and CDR2 are MNHEY and SVGAGI. CDR3 DNA sequence: TGTGCCAGCAGTTACCCAGGGGGCGGTTCACCCCAGCATTTT. Its protein product is CASSYPGGGSPQHF.

This clonotype was recorded once. V gene TRBV6-4 combines with J gene TRBJ1-6; D is perhaps TRBD1 (6 bases). This CDR3 region has 13 residues. Germline lookup yields CDR1 MRHNA and CDR2 SNTAGT. V was pared by 6 bases and J by 6 bases, with 9 bases between. The CDR3 sequence is CASRGGANSPLHF. For the CDR3, the DNA is TGTGCCAGCAGAGGGGGAGCTAATTCACCCCTCCACTTT.

Judged by abundance, this clonotype is medium-sized. The chain joins TRBV19 to TRBJ2-1; D is possibly TRBD2 (6 bases). The CDR3 covers 15 residues. The germline CDR1 and CDR2 sequences are LNHDA and SQIVND (reference sequence). Trimming took off 2 bases at V and 1 base at J, with 9 bases between the two ends. CDR3 protein: CASSISGPSYNEQFF. As DNA, the CDR3 is TGTGCCAGTAGTATAAGCGGGCCATCCTACAATGAGCAGTTCTTC.

This clonotype was seen ten or more times. The rearrangement links TRBV6-6 to TRBJ2-3; 7 positions match TRBD2. Per the germline V gene, CDR1 is MNHNY and CDR2 is SVGAGI (reference sequence). CDR3 length equals 15 residues. V shed 10 bases, J shed 4 bases, and the junction held 14 bases outside the gene matches. CDR3 protein: CATAPRGSVADTQYF. CDR3 coding DNA: TGTGCCACCGCCCCCCGCGGGAGTGTCGCAGATACGCAGTATTTT.

On this clonotype itself: The junction departs from the called germline gene at one end, perhaps through a read error. V and J are TRBV6-2 or TRBV6-3 and TRBJ2-1; 7 nucleotides line up with TRBD1. CDR1 and CDR2 (germline): MNHEY, SVGEGT. This CDR3 region has 15 residues. The CDR3 DNA reads TGTGCCAGCAGTCCATTGGGGACAGCCTACAGTGAGCAGTTCTTC. Translation: CASSPLGTAYSEQFF.

The chain has TRBV30 and TRBJ2-5; D unresolved. The CDR3 covers 11 residues. The V end was cut by 1 base, the J end by 4 bases, with 4 bases between. CDR1 is GTSNPN and CDR2 is SVGIG in the germline V gene (reference sequence). CDR3 sequence: CAWSAPETQYF. The CDR3 nucleotides are TGTGCCTGGAGTGCGCCAGAGACCCAGTACTTC. The whole variable domain, remainder taken from reference TRBV30 and TRBJ2-5, is SQTIHQWPATLVQPVGSPLSLECTVEGTSNPNLYWYRQAAGRGLQLLFYSVGIGQISSEVPQNLSASRPQDRQFILSSKKLLLSDSGFYLCAWSAPETQYFGPGTRLLVL.

This sequence joins TRBV25-1 and TRBJ2-3; 10 positions match TRBD1. CDR1 MGHDK and CDR2 SYGVNS come from the germline V gene. The CDR3 has 16 residues. J was trimmed by 2 bases and V by 3 bases; bases with no gene match: 5. The CDR3 bases are TGTGCCAGCAGTGAGGACAGGGGGTTCCTCACAGATACGCAGTATTTT. Its protein is CASSEDRGFLTDTQYF.

The chain joins TRBV7-9 to TRBJ1-4; D gene ambiguous. V was cut by 2 bases and J by 7 bases, with 17 bases left in between. This CDR3 comprises 16 residues. The germline gives CDR1 SEHNR, CDR2 FQNEAQ (reference sequence). The CDR3: CASSLRSTRTGEKLFF. The DNA of the CDR3 is TGTGCCAGCAGCTTAAGGAGTACAAGAACGGGTGAAAAACTGTTTTTT. The full variable domain, with the rest looked up from reference TRBV7-9 and TRBJ1-4, is DTGVSQNPRHKITKRGQNVTFRCDPISEHNRLYWYRQTLGQGPEFLTYFQNEAQLEKSRLLSDRFSAERPKGSFSTLEIQRTEQGDSAMYLCASSLRSTRTGEKLFFGSGTQLSVL.

This clonotype rates as medium-sized (0.01 to 0.1%). The rearrangement joins TRBV19 to TRBJ2-1; 8 bases align to TRBD1. Germline V lookup: CDR1 LNHDA, CDR2 SQIVND (reference sequence). CDR3 length: 11 residues. The V gene end was trimmed by 9 bases and the J gene end by 9 bases; junction bases not matched to a gene: 4. CDR3 DNA: TGTGCCAGCAGGACAGGGCTTGAGCAGTTCTTC. It is translated as CASRTGLEQFF.

The chain joins TRBV12-3 or TRBV12-4 to TRBJ1-4; D perhaps matches TRBD1 (5 bases). CDR3 size: 15 residues. The CDR3 is CTNSLAQETNEKLFF. The CDR3 region has the DNA TGTACCAACAGTTTAGCACAGGAAACTAATGAAAAACTGTTTTTT.

At least ten counts were recorded for this clonotype. The chain recombines TRBV3-1 with TRBJ1-2, with a possible D match to TRBD1 (5 bases). The V gene lost 0 bases and the J gene lost 4 bases, with 15 bases spanning the gap. Germline V gene lookup returns CDR1 LGHDT and CDR2 YNNKEL (reference sequence). The CDR3 runs to 16 residues. The CDR3 sequence: CASSQEGGEASYGYTF. For the CDR3, the DNA is TGTGCCAGCAGCCAAGAGGGGGGGGAGGCCTCCTATGGCTACACCTTC. Filled out from reference TRBV3-1 and TRBJ1-2, the complete variable domain reads DTAVSQTPKYLVTQMGNDKSIKCEQNLGHDTMYWYKQDSKKFLKIMFSYNNKELIINETVPNRFSPKSPDKAHLNLHINSLELGDSAVYFCASSQEGGEASYGYTFGSGTRLTVV.

The genes are TRBV10-3 and TRBJ1-2; D is unclear. The V gene's germline CDR1 is ENHRY and CDR2 SYGVKD. V shed 2 bases and J shed 8 bases, with 6 bases lying between them. The length of the CDR3 is 11 residues. This chain's CDR3 is CAISEGGGYTF. DNA of the CDR3: TGTGCCATCAGTGAGGGAGGGGGCTACACCTTC.

This chain links TRBV7-2 with TRBJ2-1; 13 nucleotides agree with TRBD2. This CDR3 spans 19 amino acids. Germline assignment: CDR1 SGHTA and CDR2 FQGNSA. V shed 5 bases and J 0 bases; nucleotides not matched to a gene: 10. As DNA, the CDR3 is TGTGCCAGCAGCATCGCCGGGACTAGCGGGGCCAACTCCTACAATGAGCAGTTCTTC. Amino acids: CASSIAGTSGANSYNEQFF.

This clonotype was seen ten or more times. V usage is TRBV6-6 and J usage is TRBJ2-1, with 8 bases matching TRBD1. The J segment lost 5 bases and the V segment lost 2 bases, leaving 8 bases of the junction unmatched. Germline V lookup: CDR1 MNHNY, CDR2 SVGAGI (reference sequence). There are 16 residues in the CDR3. The CDR3 DNA reads TGTGCCAGCAGTTACCGCACGGGACAGGTAAACAATGAGCAGTTCTTC. This sequence encodes CASSYRTGQVNNEQFF.

This clonotype was seen at least ten times. Possible read error: a much larger clone is one base away. V gene TRBV12-3 or TRBV12-4 combines with J gene TRBJ1-5, with 10 bases matching TRBD1. Germline trimming cut 7 bases from V and 7 bases from J; bases unmatched to any gene: 7. CDR3 length equals 14 residues. This CDR3 is CASKTGGADQPQHF. The DNA of the CDR3 is TGTGCCAGCAAGACAGGGGGCGCGGACCAGCCCCAGCATTTT.

The chain joins TRBV10-3 to TRBJ2-7; D not certain. This CDR3 comprises 12 residues. Germline V gene sequence: CDR1 ENHRY, CDR2 SYGVKD. Trimming cost V 0 bases and J 4 bases, with 4 bases left between them. The CDR3 DNA reads TGTGCCATCAGTGAGTCAGGTTACGAGCAGTACTTC. Translating gives CAISESGYEQYF.

By sample fraction, this clonotype is medium-sized. This chain connects TRBV9 to TRBJ2-3, with 8 bases fitting TRBD2. The V segment lost 0 bases and the J segment 4 bases; nucleotides outside the gene matches: 7. The germline V gene encodes CDR1 SGDLS and CDR2 YYNGEE. The CDR3 consists of 16 residues. CDR3 protein: CASSVVGSGMSDTQYF. The CDR3 DNA is TGTGCCAGCAGCGTAGTTGGTAGCGGGATGTCAGATACGCAGTATTTT.

The chain combines TRBV25-1 with TRBJ1-5, with D perhaps TRBD1 (6 bases). With 4 bases removed from V and 2 bases from J, the gap between germline ends came to 12 bases. This CDR3 is 15 amino acids long. Looked up from germline, CDR1 is MGHDK and CDR2 is SYGVNS. CDR3 coding DNA: TGTGCCAGCAGTGCAAGGGGGGACGGCAATCAGCCCCAGCATTTT. Translating gives CASSARGDGNQPQHF.

The J gene is TRBJ1-5, the V gene TRBV20-1, with 7 bases lining up with TRBD1. With 1 base clipped from V and 7 bases from J, the junction kept 10 bases outside the gene matches. The CDR3 is 15 amino acids. Germline CDR1 DFQATT, CDR2 SNEGSKA (reference sequence). CDR3 protein: CSARAGGNTGQPQHF. The CDR3 DNA reads as TGCAGTGCTAGAGCAGGGGGGAACACCGGACAGCCCCAGCATTTT.